This TCR beta chain comes out of a study of blood T cell repertoires in COVID-19. Study in general: Samples taken during acute and convalescent COVID-19 were collected in the United States, Italy and Spain. T cells, B-cell-depleted T cells, or PBMCs provided the cDNA or gDNA that served as material.

The germline gives CDR1 SGHRS, CDR2 YFSETQ. V lost 4 bases and J lost 4; bases outside the gene matches: 4. This CDR3 is 14 amino acids long. Study processing details: Reference gene primer amplification gave estimated nucleated cell counts. The table came from immunoSEQ multiplex PCR; TCRdb's copy has only in-frame clones and leaves some out. The V and J calls and clone size come from that table; D and trimming were worked out from the DNA. The table has under 300,000 clones, roughly 80% seen once. The sequence was collected from an elderly woman with active or convalescent COVID-19. The V call is TRBV5-1, the J call TRBJ1-3, with 8 bases matching TRBD1. The sample was peripheral blood. For the CDR3, the DNA is TGCGCCAGCAGCGGGGGGACAGGCGGAAACACCATATATTTT. Its protein is CASSGGTGGNTIYF.